This T cell receptor beta chain was profiled in a study of identical twins. Broader study findings: Findings came from cross-sectional statistics, without long-term follow-up of donors. The presence of invariant MAIT and iNKT cells could partly confound analyses of zero-insertion sequences. Reduced insertions were recorded for abundant cord blood beta clonotypes, with no such pattern in memory repertoires.

This CDR3 contains 15 residues. The ends lost 4 bases at V and 4 bases at J; junction bases unmatched: 4. From germline, CDR1 is SNHLY and CDR2 FYNNEI. MiXCR, run by TCRdb on the 5' RACE reads, gives a single entry per CDR3 protein. The data contain 690,000 or so distinct CDR3 sequences, 8.5% to 9% of them singletons. Notes on this clonotype: Antigen unknown.

These data also formed part of another study, on yellow fever vaccine responses in identical twins. That source reports: Convergence reportedly seemed to mark part of the twins' vaccine T cell response, with personalization marking the rest.

V and J are TRBV2 and TRBJ2-2, with 9 positions matching TRBD1. Sequencing was done on a sample of PBMCs. The clonotype was recovered from a young woman in good health. The CDR3 nucleotides read TGTGCCAGCAGTGGAAGGGACAGGGCCACCGGGGAGCTGTTTTTT. Its translation: CASSGRDRATGELFF.